The 3 T cell receptor beta chains below were found in one sample sequenced in a study of T cells in Graves' hyperthyroidism and ophthalmopathy. Amplification yielded TCR beta CDR3 regions, with RNA transcripts as the source. Carried out on the TCR CDR3, a first-round RT-PCR used the HTBI primer set. Via MiXCR, TCRdb re-called the multiplex PCR reads, giving one row per CDR3 protein. The sample lists more than 350,000 distinct CDR3 sequences; about 14% were seen once. Input material: blood. These receptors were obtained from a woman aged 25-40 years with Graves' ophthalmopathy.

Comments on this clonotype: This sequence may be a read error, since a much larger clone differs from it by one base. The gene calls are TRBV7-6 and TRBJ2-1; 8 bases align to TRBD1. With 11 bases clipped from V and 2 bases from J, the junction kept 17 bases outside the gene matches. Germline V lookup: CDR1 SGHVS, CDR2 FNYEAQ. This CDR3 is 17 amino acids long. The CDR3: CAGTLKIQGAPYNEQFF. In DNA form, the CDR3 reads TGTGCCGGCACCCTTAAAATTCAGGGGGCCCCCTACAATGAGCAGTTCTTC.

This clonotype was picked up many times. The CDR3 sequence is CASSFPPGAGSGNTIYF. The CDR3, as DNA: TGTGCCAGCAGTTTTCCGCCCGGGGCAGGGAGCGGAAACACCATATATTTT. J is TRBJ1-3 and V is TRBV28, with D perhaps TRBD1 (5 bases). Germline V gene sequence: CDR1 MDHEN, CDR2 SYDVKM. This CDR3 region has 17 residues. The V end was cut by 3 bases, the J end by 4 bases, with 19 bases between.

This clonotype has ten or more counts. The chain recombines TRBV7-2 with TRBJ1-2, with D possibly matching TRBD1 (6 bases). Germline V lookup: CDR1 SGHTA, CDR2 FQGNSA. This CDR3 spans 14 amino acids. V lost 5 bases, J lost 5 bases, and 15 bases lay in between. The CDR3, as DNA: TGTGCCAGCAGCGGGCAGGGGAACAATTATGGCTACACCTTC. Amino acids: CASSGQGNNYGYTF.